The 32 T cell receptor beta chains below come from one sample, sequenced in a study of cytomegalovirus exposure and HLA in healthy donors. PCR involved 60 Vbeta and 13 Jbeta primers. The assay was immunoSEQ multiplex PCR, and TCRdb's table has in-frame clones only and misses some. The sample has about 170,000 clones, 79% seen once. The specimen sequenced was PBMCs. Receptor source: a woman in her forties or fifties in good health and CMV-seronegative.

The rearrangement links TRBV6-5 to TRBJ1-5; weak D call: TRBD1 (5 bases). The CDR3 runs 15 residues. Germline V gives CDR1 MNHEY, CDR2 SVGAGI. The ends were cut back, 8 bases at V and 3 bases at J, with 17 bases in the middle. The CDR3: CASRGGWSNNQPQHF. The CDR3 region has the DNA TGTGCCAGCCGCGGGGGATGGAGTAACAATCAGCCCCAGCATTTT.

The V gene is TRBV14, the J gene TRBJ2-5; TRBD2 is a possible D gene (5 bases). The J call may be wrong; the DNA end is better matched by TRBJ2-7. This CDR3 is 12 amino acids long. Germline V CDR1 and CDR2: SGHDN, FVKESK. CDR3 DNA: TGTGCCAGCAGCCCGCGGGCGGACGAGCAGTACTTC. Translation: CASSPRADEQYF.

The rearrangement uses TRBV19 and TRBJ1-5; 9 positions match TRBD1. The J segment lost 5 bases and the V segment lost 8 bases, leaving 4 bases of the junction unmatched. CDR1 is LNHDA and CDR2 is SQIVND in the germline V gene (reference sequence). The CDR3 is 13 residues long. The CDR3 is CASRRDRDQPQHF. As DNA, the CDR3 is TGTGCCAGTCGCCGGGACAGGGATCAGCCCCAGCATTTT. The variable domain in full, with the rest retrieved from reference TRBV19 and TRBJ1-5, is DGGITQSPKYLFRKEGQNVTLSCEQNLNHDAMYWYRQDPGQGLRLIYYSQIVNDFQKGDIAEGYSVSREKKESFPLTVTSAQKNPTAFYLCASRRDRDQPQHFGDGTRLSIL.

This clone has only a few counts. The genes are TRBV4-3 and TRBJ1-1; 7 bases fit TRBD1. The CDR3 is made up of 16 amino acids. Germline V lookup: CDR1 LGHNA, CDR2 YSLEER. Trimming at V came to 3 bases and at J to 3 bases, leaving 10 bases not matched to a gene. The CDR3 is CASSHLNRDRYTEAFF. The CDR3 DNA is TGCGCCAGCAGCCACCTTAACCGGGACAGATACACTGAAGCTTTCTTT.

The V and J genes are TRBV7-2 and TRBJ2-7, with D possibly being TRBD1 (6 bases). V lost 5 bases to trimming and J lost 4 bases, with 15 bases between them. The CDR3 loop spans 14 amino acids. Germline assignment: CDR1 SGHTA and CDR2 FQGNSA. The CDR3 spells CASSRTGSGYEQYF. For the CDR3, the DNA is TGTGCCAGCAGCCGAACAGGGTCGGGGTACGAGCAGTACTTC.

With respect to this clone: One end of the junction fails to match germline, which may point to a read error. The chain combines TRBV7-9 with TRBJ1-1; no clear D. Germline V gene lookup returns CDR1 SEHNR and CDR2 FQNEAQ (reference sequence). The CDR3 has 11 amino acids. This CDR3 is CSSSVEEKAFF. CDR3 bases: TGTTCCAGCAGCGTAGAGGAGAAAGCTTTCTTT.

The rearrangement links TRBV4-3 to TRBJ1-4; the match to TRBD1 covers 8 bases. From germline, CDR1 is LGHNA and CDR2 YSLEER. CDR3 length: 13 residues. The V and J ends lost 6 bases and 4 bases, in that order; junction bases with no gene match: 1. This CDR3 is CASRGQVNEKLFF. As DNA, the CDR3 is TGCGCCAGCAGGGGACAGGTTAATGAAAAACTGTTTTTT.

V and J are TRBV10-3 and TRBJ1-1; D might be TRBD1 (6 bases). The CDR3 loop spans 13 amino acids. Germline lookup yields CDR1 ENHRY and CDR2 SYGVKD. V was clipped by 6 bases and J by 1 base, with 9 bases between them. CDR3 sequence: CAIREGQNTEAFF. The DNA for the CDR3 is TGTGCCATCAGAGAGGGACAGAACACTGAAGCTTTCTTT.

The chain employs TRBV9 and TRBJ1-1, with no clear D. This CDR3 has 15 residues. CDR1 is SGDLS, CDR2 YYNGEE, per germline. Trimming took off 0 bases at V and 2 bases at J, with 11 bases between the two ends. This CDR3 reads CASSVVGDPNTEAFF. The CDR3 DNA follows: TGTGCCAGCAGCGTAGTCGGTGATCCTAACACTGAAGCTTTCTTT. The entire variable domain, with the rest obtained from reference TRBV9 and TRBJ1-1, is as follows: DSGVTQTPKHLITATGQRVTLRCSPRSGDLSVYWYQQSLDQGLQFLIQYYNGEERAKGNILERFSAQQFPDLHSELNLSSLELGDSALYFCASSVVGDPNTEAFFGQGTRLTVV.

The rearrangement joins TRBV6-6 to TRBJ1-6, with TRBD1 identical over 8 bases. This CDR3 is built from 16 residues. V lost 2 bases to trimming and J lost 7 bases; unmatched junction nucleotides: 7. CDR1 and CDR2 from the germline V gene are MNHNY and SVGAGI (reference sequence). CDR3 protein: CASSYTRGQGNSPLHF. The DNA of the CDR3 is TGTGCCAGCAGTTACACCAGGGGGCAGGGGAATTCACCCCTCCACTTT.

The chain joins TRBV19 to TRBJ2-5; 13 bases match TRBD2. The V and J ends lost 6 bases and 4 bases, in that order; junction bases with no gene match: 14. Germline V CDR1 and CDR2: LNHDA, SQIVND (reference sequence). The CDR3 covers 18 residues. CDR3 sequence: CASSPGTSGAFRGETQYF. As DNA, the CDR3 is TGTGCCAGTAGCCCTGGGACTAGCGGGGCCTTCCGAGGAGAGACCCAGTACTTC.

V and J are TRBV13 and TRBJ1-1; unclear D gene. There are 16 residues in the CDR3. Germline V gives CDR1 PRHDT, CDR2 FYEKMQ (reference sequence). Trimming shortened V by 2 bases and J by 0 bases, and 13 bases separated the two germline ends. The CDR3 protein is CASSLPLGSVNTEAFF. In DNA, the CDR3 is TGTGCCAGCAGCTTACCCCTCGGCAGCGTGAACACTGAAGCTTTCTTT.

V usage is TRBV18 and J usage is TRBJ2-7; the D is unclear. The V end lost 2 bases, the J end lost 7 bases, and 12 bases lay between the germline ends. The CDR3 sequence is 13 residues long. Germline-derived CDR1 and CDR2 are KGHSH and LQKENI. The CDR3 nucleotides are TGTGCCAGCTCACCAAAATTGAGTTGGGAGCAGTACTTC. Translating it yields CASSPKLSWEQYF.

The rearrangement joins TRBV7-2 to TRBJ1-2, with TRBD1 matching over 11 bases. With V trimmed by 5 bases and J by 0 bases, 5 bases remained unmatched. Per germline, CDR1 SGHTA and CDR2 FQGNSA. The CDR3 contains 16 residues. The CDR3 coding sequence is TGTGCCAGCAGCGTGGACAGGGGGCAAGCTAACTATGGCTACACCTTC. Its translation is CASSVDRGQANYGYTF.

The J gene is TRBJ1-2, the V gene TRBV5-1, with D unresolved. CDR1 is SGHRS, CDR2 YFSETQ, per germline. The CDR3 runs 12 residues. Trimming cost V 0 bases and J 8 bases, with 8 bases left between them. The DNA for the CDR3 is TGCGCCAGCAGCTTGGGGAGGGAGGGCTACACCTTC. It specifies CASSLGREGYTF.

The V gene is TRBV11-2, the J gene TRBJ1-2, with D unclear. CDR3 length equals 14 residues. The V gene's germline CDR1 is SGHAT and CDR2 FQNNGV. Trimming took off 0 bases at V and 5 bases at J, with 10 bases between the two ends. The CDR3: CASSLEVGRYGYTF. The CDR3 region has the DNA TGTGCCAGCAGCTTAGAGGTCGGTCGTTATGGCTACACCTTC.

This clone was observed a few times. The chain carries TRBV4-3 and TRBJ2-3, with D possibly being TRBD1 (7 bases). Looked up from germline, CDR1 is LGHNA and CDR2 is YSLEER. V was shortened by 1 base and J by 4 bases, with 15 bases between the two germline ends. The CDR3 is 16 residues long. The CDR3 DNA reads as TGCGCCAGCAGCCAAGCGAGGCAGGGGGGCCCAGATACGCAGTATTTT. Its protein product is CASSQARQGGPDTQYF.

This rearrangement joins TRBV27 to TRBJ1-5; the match to TRBD1 covers 9 bases. This CDR3 has 17 amino acids. The germline gives CDR1 MNHEY, CDR2 SMNVEV (reference sequence). V dropped 5 bases and J dropped 5; count of bases not matched to a gene: 13. The CDR3 DNA follows: TGTGCCAGCAGTCTAACCCACACAGGGGGCCGCGATCAGCCCCAGCATTTT. It specifies CASSLTHTGGRDQPQHF.

DNA for the CDR3: TGTGCCAGCCGAAGGGGGTTACAGCCCCAGCATTTT. Protein sequence: CASRRGLQPQHF. The V gene is TRBV2, the J gene TRBJ1-5, with a weak D call TRBD1 (6 bases). V dropped 8 bases and J dropped 7 bases, with 12 bases sitting between them. CDR1 and CDR2 from the germline V gene are SNHLY and FYNNEI. This CDR3 spans 12 amino acids.

The rearrangement joins TRBV6-6 to TRBJ2-5; TRBD1 matches at 8 bases. Germline V lookup: CDR1 MNHNY, CDR2 SVGAGI (reference sequence). This CDR3 contains 15 residues. V was clipped by 2 bases and J by 5 bases; unmatched bases: 7. The CDR3 spells CASSYSQGAKETQYF. The DNA for the CDR3 is TGTGCCAGCAGTTACAGCCAGGGGGCGAAGGAGACCCAGTACTTC.

This clone was seen a single time. V usage is TRBV6-5 and J usage is TRBJ1-2; unclear D gene. The V end lost 0 bases, the J end lost 8 bases, and 13 bases lay between the germline ends. Per the germline V gene, CDR1 is MNHEY and CDR2 is SVGAGI. There are 14 residues in the CDR3. Here the CDR3 reads CASSYSPTTAGYTF. In DNA form, the CDR3 reads TGTGCCAGCAGTTACTCGCCGACAACGGCGGGCTACACCTTC.

This chain links TRBV27 with TRBJ2-7; D is perhaps TRBD2 (6 bases). CDR1 and CDR2 from the germline V gene are MNHEY and SMNVEV (reference sequence). The CDR3 is 14 amino acids. V was clipped by 5 bases and J by 3 bases, with 14 bases between them. The CDR3 DNA reads TGTGCCAGCAGTGTAGGGACTCAGAGCTACGAGCAGTACTTC. Its protein product is CASSVGTQSYEQYF.

CDR3 nucleotide sequence: TGTGCCAGTAGGAGAGGGGGCTCTTCCTACGAGCAGTACTTC. Protein: CASRRGGSSYEQYF. J is TRBJ2-7 and V is TRBV19; 7 bases agree with TRBD1. The CDR3 runs to 14 residues. CDR1 is LNHDA, CDR2 SQIVND, per germline (reference sequence). Trimming removed 6 bases from V and 1 base from J; junction bases left unmatched: 6.

This clone was counted a single time. The chain is built from TRBV19 and TRBJ2-1; 10 bases map to TRBD2. The CDR3 is made up of 15 amino acids. Losses at the gene ends were 3 bases for V and 2 bases for J; bases not matched to a gene: 1. Germline assignment: CDR1 LNHDA and CDR2 SQIVND (reference sequence). Here the CDR3 reads CASSMGLATYNEQFF. The CDR3, as DNA: TGTGCCAGTAGTATGGGACTAGCGACCTACAATGAGCAGTTCTTC.

The chain uses TRBV5-4 and TRBJ1-1; D gene uncertain. Germline V CDR1 and CDR2: SGHNT, YYREEE (reference sequence). This CDR3 comprises 13 residues. Trimming left V 4 bases short and J 1 base short, with 8 bases between. The CDR3 protein is CASSQRGNTEAFF. The CDR3 DNA reads as TGTGCCAGCAGCCAGCGGGGGAACACTGAAGCTTTCTTT.

A few counts support this clone. The sample holds other DNA sequences that translate to the same CDR3. The chain joins TRBV5-4 to TRBJ1-1; TRBD1 might be the D (5 bases). CDR1 and CDR2 from the germline V gene are SGHNT and YYREEE (reference sequence). Between the trimmed V and J ends, which lost 4 bases and 2 bases, there was a span of 15 bases. CDR3 length: 15 amino acids. Here the CDR3 DNA reads TGTGCCAGCAGCCTCCCCGGGCAGGGAAACACTGAAGCTTTCTTT. This sequence encodes CASSLPGQGNTEAFF.

There are a few counts of this clone. The chain couples TRBV7-2 to TRBJ1-2; D remains ambiguous. This CDR3 is 13 amino acids long. Trimming took off 2 bases at V and 1 base at J, with 5 bases between the two ends. Germline V gene data show CDR1 as SGHTA and CDR2 as FQGNSA. CDR3 in amino acids: CASSLQNNYGYTF. CDR3 DNA sequence: TGTGCCAGCAGCTTACAGAATAACTATGGCTACACCTTC.

On this clone itself: In the same sample, other DNA sequences code for this CDR3. The chain recombines TRBV7-9 with TRBJ2-7; possible D gene TRBD1, 6 bases. V shed 1 base and J shed 8 bases, with 18 bases lying between them. CDR3 length equals 15 residues. From germline, CDR1 is SEHNR and CDR2 FQNEAQ (reference sequence). The CDR3 region has the DNA TGTGCCAGCAGCTTAGTTCATGGGCAGGGGTACCAGCAGTACTTC. Translating gives CASSLVHGQGYQQYF.

The gene calls are TRBV7-2 and TRBJ2-7; 8 bases align to TRBD2. The CDR3 runs 14 residues. V was clipped by 1 base and J by 7 bases; unmatched bases: 6. The germline CDR1 and CDR2 sequences are SGHTA and FQGNSA. This CDR3 is CASSLDGGAGEQYF. In DNA form, the CDR3 reads TGTGCCAGCAGCTTAGACGGGGGGGCCGGGGAGCAGTACTTC.

This chain joins TRBV4-3 and TRBJ1-5, with TRBD1 as a possible D gene (5 bases). The V end was cut by 0 bases, the J end by 2 bases, with 11 bases between. The V gene's germline CDR1 is LGHNA and CDR2 YSLEER. The CDR3 has 16 amino acids. The CDR3 protein is CASSQEMGGGNQPQHF. DNA for the CDR3: TGCGCCAGCAGCCAAGAAATGGGAGGGGGCAATCAGCCCCAGCATTTT.

V gene TRBV18 combines with J gene TRBJ2-5; 7 bases align to TRBD1. Germline values: CDR1 KGHSH, CDR2 LQKENI. This CDR3 spans 14 amino acids. The V and J ends lost 6 bases and 4 bases, in that order; junction bases with no gene match: 8. The CDR3 bases are TGTGCCAGCTCTCGCACAGGGGTAGGAGAGACCCAGTACTTC. Encoded protein: CASSRTGVGETQYF.

The genes are TRBV18 and TRBJ2-7, with D uncertain. V was shortened by 5 bases and J by 1 base, with 12 bases between the two germline ends. In germline, CDR1 is KGHSH, CDR2 LQKENI. CDR3 length: 14 amino acids. The CDR3 protein is CASSSPTDSYEQYF. CDR3 nucleotide sequence: TGTGCCAGCTCATCTCCTACAGATTCCTACGAGCAGTACTTC. Looking up the rest from reference TRBV18 and TRBJ2-7 gives the full variable domain: NAGVMQNPRHLVRRRGQEARLRCSPMKGHSHVYWYRQLPEEGLKFMVYLQKENIIDESGMPKERFSAEFPKEGPSILRIQQVVRGDSAAYFCASSSPTDSYEQYFGPGTRLTVT.